Listed here are 14 T cell receptor beta chains from one sample, sequenced in a study of response to subunit inactivated influenza vaccine. MiXCR, run by TCRdb on the RT-PCR reads, gives a single entry per CDR3 protein. The sample holds 650,000 to 800,000 distinct CDR3 sequences; approximately 14% are singletons and the top ten take 5.5% to 7%. The source was PBMCs from blood, collected 14 to 15 days before vaccination. These receptors came from a man in his fifties who received an inactivated influenza vaccine.

This clonotype was counted only a few times. The chain combines TRBV4-3 with TRBJ2-2, with TRBD2 matching over 8 bases. CDR1 is LGHNA and CDR2 is YSLEER in the germline V gene. The CDR3 totals 19 residues. The trim removed 2 bases at V and 0 bases at J, leaving 11 bases unmatched. In DNA form, the CDR3 reads TGCGCCAGCAGCCAAACTGGCTTATATAGCGGGACGAACACCGGGGAGCTGTTTTTT. This sequence encodes CASSQTGLYSGTNTGELFF.

V is TRBV20-1 and J is TRBJ2-7, with 9 bases lining up with TRBD1. Germline lookup yields CDR1 DFQATT and CDR2 SNEGSKA (reference sequence). V was pared by 3 bases and J by 5 bases, with 11 bases of the junction left unmatched. The CDR3 extends over 15 amino acids. The CDR3 spells CSARAEGQGLDEQYF. The CDR3, as DNA: TGCAGTGCTAGGGCGGAGGGACAGGGTCTCGACGAGCAGTACTTC.

This clonotype has a handful of counts. The chain has TRBV6-5 and TRBJ2-5; TRBD1 aligns across 7 bases. This CDR3 spans 14 amino acids. V lost 5 bases and J lost 5; bases outside the gene matches: 8. Germline assignment: CDR1 MNHEY and CDR2 SVGAGI. CDR3 amino acids: CASSHKRGRETQYF. The CDR3, as DNA: TGTGCCAGCAGTCACAAAAGGGGGCGGGAGACCCAGTACTTC.

A remark on this clonotype: At one of its ends the junction is not consistent with the germline gene, which may arise from a read error. V and J are TRBV2 and TRBJ2-2; no clear D. CDR3 size: 12 residues. The germline V gene encodes CDR1 SNHLY and CDR2 FYNNEI. CDR3 nucleotides: TGTGCCAGCAGTGAGAACGCCGGGGAGCTGTTTTTT. It specifies CASSENAGELFF.

This clonotype was counted ten times or more. The chain combines TRBV5-1 with TRBJ2-2; 11 bases match TRBD2. Germline lookup yields CDR1 SGHRS and CDR2 YFSETQ. The trim removed 6 bases at V and 6 bases at J, leaving 7 bases unmatched. This CDR3 has 15 residues. The CDR3 is CASTLLAGEAGELFF. DNA for the CDR3: TGCGCCAGCACACTACTAGCGGGAGAAGCCGGGGAGCTGTTTTTT.

This clonotype was detected ten times or more. V is TRBV5-1 and J is TRBJ2-7, with 7 nucleotides matching TRBD1. The CDR3 runs 14 residues. Losses at the gene ends were 4 bases for V and 4 bases for J; bases not matched to a gene: 8. CDR1 and CDR2 (germline): SGHRS, YFSETQ. In nucleotides, the CDR3 is TGCGCCAGCAGCAAACCGGGACAGTCATACGAGCAGTACTTC. Its protein product is CASSKPGQSYEQYF.

This rearrangement joins TRBV11-1 to TRBJ2-4; TRBD2 matches at 7 bases. In germline, CDR1 is SGHAT, CDR2 FQDESV (reference sequence). The CDR3 loop spans 18 amino acids. After removal of 2 bases from V and 6 bases from J, the junction contained 16 bases not matched to a gene. The CDR3 coding sequence is TGTGCCAGCAGCTTATGGGGTTCTGCGGGAGAATCGGTAAACATTCAGTACTTC. It is translated as CASSLWGSAGESVNIQYF.

This clonotype was detected many times. Its ends do not fully match the called genes, so a read error is possible. The chain couples TRBV12-3 or TRBV12-4 to TRBJ2-2, with 9 bases that match TRBD2. This CDR3 has 15 amino acids. The CDR3, as DNA: TGTGCCAGCAGGAAAGGACTAGCGAAGACCGGGGAGCTGTTTTTT. Translating it yields CASRKGLAKTGELFF.

This clonotype has more than one count but fewer than ten. This chain joins TRBV5-6 and TRBJ1-6; D not certain. Germline V CDR1 and CDR2: SGHDT, YYEEEE. Trimming removed 6 bases at V and 12 bases at J, with 19 bases between. The CDR3 sequence is 14 residues long. The CDR3 nucleotides are TGTGCCAGCACCCGGGTGGGCGTCGGCGGACCCCTCCACTTT. Protein product: CASTRVGVGGPLHF.

This clonotype was seen a few times. The chain is built from TRBV3-1 and TRBJ2-2; 7 bases map to TRBD1. The CDR3 length is 14 residues. J was trimmed by 6 bases and V by 4 bases; bases with no gene match: 5. Germline-derived CDR1 and CDR2 are LGHDT and YNNKEL (reference sequence). CDR3 in amino acids: CASSPGTVAGELFF. The CDR3 bases are TGTGCCAGCAGCCCCGGGACAGTTGCCGGGGAGCTGTTTTTT.

This clonotype has more than one count but fewer than ten. This chain joins TRBV6-2 or TRBV6-3 and TRBJ2-2; D is undetermined. The germline V and J ends were trimmed by 7 bases and 2 bases, with 14 bases remaining between them. The length of the CDR3 is 15 residues. Germline lookup yields CDR1 MNHEY and CDR2 SVGEGT. The CDR3 reads CASKGTDFNTGELFF. The CDR3 DNA is TGTGCCAGCAAAGGAACAGATTTCAACACCGGGGAGCTGTTTTTT.

V usage is TRBV3-1 and J usage is TRBJ2-7, with 11 nucleotides matching TRBD2. The V and J ends lost 2 bases and 7 bases, in that order; junction bases with no gene match: 1. CDR3 length: 13 amino acids. Germline V gene data show CDR1 as LGHDT and CDR2 as YNNKEL (reference sequence). CDR3 loop: CASSQRLAGEQYF. The CDR3 coding sequence is TGTGCCAGCAGCCAAAGACTAGCGGGGGAGCAGTACTTC.

V gene TRBV24-1 combines with J gene TRBJ2-1, with D possibly TRBD1 on 6 matching bases. V was clipped by 10 bases and J by 8 bases, with 23 bases between them. CDR1 and CDR2 from the germline V gene are KGHDR and SFDVKD. The CDR3 covers 15 residues. CDR3: CATGGRSPSPDEQFF. Here the CDR3 DNA reads TGTGCCACAGGGGGTAGGTCCCCCTCTCCGGATGAGCAGTTCTTC.

This clonotype was detected many times. The chain recombines TRBV5-5 with TRBJ1-2, with 12 bases lining up with TRBD1. CDR3 length equals 15 residues. From germline, CDR1 is SGHKS and CDR2 YYEKEE (reference sequence). The V gene end was trimmed by 4 bases and the J gene end by 5 bases; junction bases not matched to a gene: 6. The DNA for the CDR3 is TGTGCCAGCAGCAGGGGGACAGGGGGCTTTTATGGCTACACCTTC. Translation: CASSRGTGGFYGYTF.